This T cell receptor (beta chain) emerged from a study of cytomegalovirus exposure and HLA in healthy donors. 60 Vbeta and 13 Jbeta primers were used in PCR. Assay used: immunoSEQ multiplex PCR; TCRdb lists only in-frame clones, some missing. Counted here are over 150,000 clones, 81% occurring once; the ten biggest clones make up under 15%. This CDR3 is built from 16 residues. Germline lookup yields CDR1 MNHNS and CDR2 SASEGT. V was pared by 0 bases and J by 4 bases, with 13 bases between. The source material was PBMCs. This sequence originates from a woman in her forties or fifties in good health and CMV-seronegative. The chain recombines TRBV6-1 with TRBJ2-1, with D perhaps matching TRBD1 (5 bases). The CDR3 sequence is CASSEAFLDSYNEQFF. CDR3 in DNA: TGTGCCAGCAGTGAAGCGTTTCTCGACAGTTACAATGAGCAGTTCTTC.